This T cell receptor (beta chain) comes out of a study of CD8+ T cells in alopecia areata. Study in general: Treated patients swallowed 5 to 10 mg of oral tofacitinib twice daily. After 6 to 18 months of tofacitinib, follow-up continued 6 months off drug. General study points: Patients displayed less clarity in TCR sharing than mice, a finding possibly related to HLA. In lesional scalp, particularly from alopecia totalis/universalis, clonality was higher than in normal scalp.

Collected material from alopecia areata patients comprised lesional scalp punch biopsies and peripheral blood. Reverse transcribed after extraction, RNA yielded cDNA as the sequencing template. TCRdb keeps only in-frame clones here, not all; method: immunoSEQ multiplex PCR. The sample consists of fewer than 20,000 clones, 65% to 75% of them appearing once. The CDR3 runs 14 residues. CDR1 MGHRA and CDR2 YSYEKL come from the germline V gene. Trimming pared 7 bases from V and 4 bases from J, leaving 16 bases between. Turning to this clone: What it recognizes is unknown.

This chain connects TRBV4-1 to TRBJ1-1; D may be TRBD1 (5 bases). The clonotype originates from a human donor with alopecia areata. Specimen: skin, collected at week 0. The CDR3 reads CASTRGGVSTEAFF. The CDR3 DNA reads as TGCGCCAGCACCCGCGGAGGGGTGAGCACTGAAGCTTTCTTT.